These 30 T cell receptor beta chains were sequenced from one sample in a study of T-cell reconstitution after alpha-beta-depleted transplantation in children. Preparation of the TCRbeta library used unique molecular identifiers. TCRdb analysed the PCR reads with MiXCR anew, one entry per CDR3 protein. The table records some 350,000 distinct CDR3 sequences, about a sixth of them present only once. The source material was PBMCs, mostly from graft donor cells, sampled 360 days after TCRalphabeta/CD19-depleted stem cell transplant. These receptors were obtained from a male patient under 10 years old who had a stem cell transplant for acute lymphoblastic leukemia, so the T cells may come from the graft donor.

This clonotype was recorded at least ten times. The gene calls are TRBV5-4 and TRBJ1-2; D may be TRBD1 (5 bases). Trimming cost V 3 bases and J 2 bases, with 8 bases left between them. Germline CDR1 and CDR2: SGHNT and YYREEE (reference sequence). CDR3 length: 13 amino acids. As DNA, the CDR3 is TGTGCCAGCAGCTACGAGGGGAACTATGGCTACACCTTC. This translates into CASSYEGNYGYTF. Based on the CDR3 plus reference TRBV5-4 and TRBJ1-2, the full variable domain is ETGVTQSPTHLIKTRGQQVTLRCSSQSGHNTVSWYQQALGQGPQFIFQYYREEENGRGNFPPRFSGLQFPNYSSELNVNALELDDSALYLCASSYEGNYGYTFGSGTRLTVV.

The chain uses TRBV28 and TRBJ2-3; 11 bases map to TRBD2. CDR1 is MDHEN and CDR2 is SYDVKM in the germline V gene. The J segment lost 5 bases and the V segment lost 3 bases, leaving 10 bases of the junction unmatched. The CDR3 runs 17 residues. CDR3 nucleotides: TGTGCCAGCAGTTTCCCGGGAGGGCTAGCGGGAGGAGATACGCAGTATTTT. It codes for CASSFPGGLAGGDTQYF.

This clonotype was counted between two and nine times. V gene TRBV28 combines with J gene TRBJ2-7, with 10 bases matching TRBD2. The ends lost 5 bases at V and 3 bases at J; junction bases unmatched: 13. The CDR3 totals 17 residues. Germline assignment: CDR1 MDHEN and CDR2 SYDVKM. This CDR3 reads CASSTLFPSGSGYEQYF. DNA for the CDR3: TGTGCCAGCAGTACTCTCTTTCCTAGCGGGAGCGGCTACGAGCAGTACTTC.

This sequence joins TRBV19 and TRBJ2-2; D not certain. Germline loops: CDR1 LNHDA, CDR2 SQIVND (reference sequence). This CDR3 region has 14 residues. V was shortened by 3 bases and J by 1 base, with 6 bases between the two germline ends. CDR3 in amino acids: CASSILQNTGELFF. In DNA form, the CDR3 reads TGTGCCAGTAGTATTTTACAGAACACCGGGGAGCTGTTTTTT.

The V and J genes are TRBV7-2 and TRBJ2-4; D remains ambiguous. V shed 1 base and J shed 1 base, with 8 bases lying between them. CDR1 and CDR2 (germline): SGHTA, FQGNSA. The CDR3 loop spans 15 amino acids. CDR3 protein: CASSLDGRAKNIQYF. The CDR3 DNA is TGTGCCAGCAGCTTAGACGGCCGGGCCAAAAACATTCAGTACTTC.

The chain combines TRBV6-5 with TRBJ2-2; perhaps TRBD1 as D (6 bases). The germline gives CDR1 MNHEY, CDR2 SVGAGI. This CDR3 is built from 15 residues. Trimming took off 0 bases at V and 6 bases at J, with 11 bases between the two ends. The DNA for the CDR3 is TGTGCCAGCAGTTACTCGATGGGGGCCGCCGGGGAGCTGTTTTTT. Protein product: CASSYSMGAAGELFF.

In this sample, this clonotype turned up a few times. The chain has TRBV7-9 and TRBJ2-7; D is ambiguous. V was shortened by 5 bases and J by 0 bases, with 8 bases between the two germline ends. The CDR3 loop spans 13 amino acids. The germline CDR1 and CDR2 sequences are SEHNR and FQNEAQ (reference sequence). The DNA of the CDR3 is TGTGCCAGCAGCAATTACCACTCCTACGAGCAGTACTTC. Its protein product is CASSNYHSYEQYF.

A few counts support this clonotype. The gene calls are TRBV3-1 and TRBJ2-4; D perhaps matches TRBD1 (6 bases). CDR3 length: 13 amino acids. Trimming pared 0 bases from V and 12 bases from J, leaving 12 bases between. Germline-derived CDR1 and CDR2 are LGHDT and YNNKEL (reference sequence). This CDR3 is CASSQEGKGGQYF. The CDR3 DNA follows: TGTGCCAGCAGCCAAGAAGGCAAAGGGGGTCAGTACTTC.

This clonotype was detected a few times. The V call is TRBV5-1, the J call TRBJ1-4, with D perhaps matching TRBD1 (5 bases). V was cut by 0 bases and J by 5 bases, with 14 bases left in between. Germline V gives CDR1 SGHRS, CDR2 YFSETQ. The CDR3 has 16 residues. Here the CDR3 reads CASSLAAQGRNEKLFF. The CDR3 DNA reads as TGCGCCAGCAGCTTGGCGGCGCAGGGCCGGAATGAAAAACTGTTTTTT.

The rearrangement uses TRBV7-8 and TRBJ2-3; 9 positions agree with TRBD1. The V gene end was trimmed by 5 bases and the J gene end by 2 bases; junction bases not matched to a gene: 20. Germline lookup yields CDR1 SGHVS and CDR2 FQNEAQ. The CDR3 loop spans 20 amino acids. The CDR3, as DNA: TGTGCCAGCAGCGTTCCGGGACAGGGTTTTTCGCGGAGAAACACAGATACGCAGTATTTT. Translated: CASSVPGQGFSRRNTDTQYF.

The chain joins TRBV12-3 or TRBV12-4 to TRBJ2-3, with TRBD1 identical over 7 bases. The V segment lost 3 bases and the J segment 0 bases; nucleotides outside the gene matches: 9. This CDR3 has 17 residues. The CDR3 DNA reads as TGTGCCAGCAGTTTGCGACGGACAGGTCTTAGCACAGATACGCAGTATTTT. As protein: CASSLRRTGLSTDTQYF.

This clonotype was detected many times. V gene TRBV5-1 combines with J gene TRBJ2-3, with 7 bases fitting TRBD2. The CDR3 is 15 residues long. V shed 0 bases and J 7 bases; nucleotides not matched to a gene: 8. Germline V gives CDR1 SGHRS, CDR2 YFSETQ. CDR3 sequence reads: CASSLEAGSTHTQYF. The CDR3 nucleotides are TGCGCCAGCAGCTTGGAAGCGGGAAGTACACATACGCAGTATTTT.

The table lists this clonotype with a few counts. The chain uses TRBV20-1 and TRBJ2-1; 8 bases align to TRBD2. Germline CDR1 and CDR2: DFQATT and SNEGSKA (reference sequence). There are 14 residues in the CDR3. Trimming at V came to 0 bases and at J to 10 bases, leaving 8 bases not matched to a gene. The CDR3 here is CSARDVREGREQFF. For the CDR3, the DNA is TGCAGTGCTAGAGATGTACGGGAGGGCCGCGAGCAGTTCTTC.

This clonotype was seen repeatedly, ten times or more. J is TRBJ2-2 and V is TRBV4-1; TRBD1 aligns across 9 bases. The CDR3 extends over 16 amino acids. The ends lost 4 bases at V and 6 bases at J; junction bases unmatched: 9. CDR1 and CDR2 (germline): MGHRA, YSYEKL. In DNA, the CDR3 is TGCGCCAGCAGCCGTGGGGACAGGGTTTTTTCCGGGGAGCTGTTTTTT. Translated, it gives CASSRGDRVFSGELFF.

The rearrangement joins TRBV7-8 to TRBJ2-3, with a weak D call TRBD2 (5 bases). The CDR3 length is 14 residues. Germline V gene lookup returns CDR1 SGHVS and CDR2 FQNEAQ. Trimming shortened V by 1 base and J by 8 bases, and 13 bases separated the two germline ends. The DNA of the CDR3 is TGTGCCAGCAGCTTAGTAACGGGATGGGGTACGCAGTATTTT. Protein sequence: CASSLVTGWGTQYF.

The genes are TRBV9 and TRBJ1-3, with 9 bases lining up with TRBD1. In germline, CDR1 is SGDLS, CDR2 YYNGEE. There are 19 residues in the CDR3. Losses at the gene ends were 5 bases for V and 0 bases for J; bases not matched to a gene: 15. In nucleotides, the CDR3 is TGTGCCAGCAGTTTCCGGGACAGGGTATCAGGGGGCTCTGGAAACACCATATATTTT. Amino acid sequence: CASSFRDRVSGGSGNTIYF.

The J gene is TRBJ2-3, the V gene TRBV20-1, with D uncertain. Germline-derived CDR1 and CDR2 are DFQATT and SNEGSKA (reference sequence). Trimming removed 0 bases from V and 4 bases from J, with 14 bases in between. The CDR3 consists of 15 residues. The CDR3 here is CSARDWPPDPDTQYF. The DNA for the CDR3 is TGCAGTGCTAGAGATTGGCCCCCGGACCCAGATACGCAGTATTTT.

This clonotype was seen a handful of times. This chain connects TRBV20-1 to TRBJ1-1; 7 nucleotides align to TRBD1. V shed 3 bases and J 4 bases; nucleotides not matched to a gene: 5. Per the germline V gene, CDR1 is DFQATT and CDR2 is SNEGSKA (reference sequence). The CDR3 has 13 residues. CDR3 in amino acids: CSASRDRVTEAFF. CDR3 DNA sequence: TGCAGTGCTAGTCGCGACAGGGTCACTGAAGCTTTCTTT.

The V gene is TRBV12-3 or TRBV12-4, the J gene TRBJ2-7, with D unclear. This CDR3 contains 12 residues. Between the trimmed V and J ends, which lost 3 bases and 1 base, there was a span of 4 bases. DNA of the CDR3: TGTGCCAGCAGTTTGATGTCCTACGAGCAGTACTTC. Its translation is CASSLMSYEQYF.

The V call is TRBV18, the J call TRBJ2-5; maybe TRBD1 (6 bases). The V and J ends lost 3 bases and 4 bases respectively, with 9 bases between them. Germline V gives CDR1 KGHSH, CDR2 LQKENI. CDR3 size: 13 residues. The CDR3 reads CASSPTGPETQYF. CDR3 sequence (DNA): TGTGCCAGCTCACCGACAGGACCAGAGACCCAGTACTTC.

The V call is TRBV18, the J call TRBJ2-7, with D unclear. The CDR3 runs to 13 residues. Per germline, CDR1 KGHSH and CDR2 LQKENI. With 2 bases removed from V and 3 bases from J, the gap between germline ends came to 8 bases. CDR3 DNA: TGTGCCAGCTCACCAGTAGTATTCTACGAGCAGTACTTC. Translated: CASSPVVFYEQYF. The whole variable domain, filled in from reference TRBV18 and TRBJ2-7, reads NAGVMQNPRHLVRRRGQEARLRCSPMKGHSHVYWYRQLPEEGLKFMVYLQKENIIDESGMPKERFSAEFPKEGPSILRIQQVVRGDSAAYFCASSPVVFYEQYFGPGTRLTVT.

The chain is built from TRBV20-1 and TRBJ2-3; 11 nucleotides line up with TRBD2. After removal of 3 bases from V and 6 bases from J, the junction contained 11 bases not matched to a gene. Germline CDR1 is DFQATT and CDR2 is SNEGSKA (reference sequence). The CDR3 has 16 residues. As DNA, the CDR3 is TGCAGTGCTAGTAGGCGACTAGCGGGACCCTTGGATACGCAGTATTTT. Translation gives CSASRRLAGPLDTQYF.

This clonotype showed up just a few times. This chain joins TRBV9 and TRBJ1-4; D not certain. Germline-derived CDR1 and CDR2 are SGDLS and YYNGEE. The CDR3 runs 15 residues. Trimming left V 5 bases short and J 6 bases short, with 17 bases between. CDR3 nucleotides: TGTGCCAGCAGGGAGGGTTCCCCGAGGGATGAAAAACTGTTTTTT. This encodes CASREGSPRDEKLFF.

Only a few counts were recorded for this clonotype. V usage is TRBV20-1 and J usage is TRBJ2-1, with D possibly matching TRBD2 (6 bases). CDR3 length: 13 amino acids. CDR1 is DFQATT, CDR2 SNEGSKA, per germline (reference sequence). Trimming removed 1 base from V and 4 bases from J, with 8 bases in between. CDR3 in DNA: TGCAGTGCTAGAGCGGGAGCTTACAATGAGCAGTTCTTC. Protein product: CSARAGAYNEQFF.

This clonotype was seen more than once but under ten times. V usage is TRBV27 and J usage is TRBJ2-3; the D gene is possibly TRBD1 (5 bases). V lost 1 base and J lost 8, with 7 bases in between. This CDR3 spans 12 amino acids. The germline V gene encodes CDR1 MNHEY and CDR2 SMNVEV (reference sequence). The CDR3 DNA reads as TGTGCCAGCAGTTTATATGGGGCTACGCAGTATTTT. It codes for CASSLYGATQYF.

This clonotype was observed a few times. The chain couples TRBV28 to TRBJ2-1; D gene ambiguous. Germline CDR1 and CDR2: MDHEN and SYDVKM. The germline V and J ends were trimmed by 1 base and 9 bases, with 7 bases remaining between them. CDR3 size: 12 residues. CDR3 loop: CASSLYTVEQFF. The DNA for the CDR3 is TGTGCCAGCAGTTTATACACCGTTGAGCAGTTCTTC.

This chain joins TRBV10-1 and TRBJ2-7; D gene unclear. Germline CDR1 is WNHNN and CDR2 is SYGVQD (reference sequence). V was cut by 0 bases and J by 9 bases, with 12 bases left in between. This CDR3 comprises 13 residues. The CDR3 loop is CASSESVGGRQYF. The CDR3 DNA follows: TGCGCCAGCAGTGAGTCAGTCGGCGGTCGGCAGTACTTC.

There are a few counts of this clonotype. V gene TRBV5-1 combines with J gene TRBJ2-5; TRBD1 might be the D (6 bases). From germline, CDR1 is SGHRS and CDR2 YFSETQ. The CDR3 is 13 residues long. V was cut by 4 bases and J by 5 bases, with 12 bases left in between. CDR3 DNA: TGCGCCAGCAGCAACAGGGTAAAGGAGACCCAGTACTTC. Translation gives CASSNRVKETQYF.

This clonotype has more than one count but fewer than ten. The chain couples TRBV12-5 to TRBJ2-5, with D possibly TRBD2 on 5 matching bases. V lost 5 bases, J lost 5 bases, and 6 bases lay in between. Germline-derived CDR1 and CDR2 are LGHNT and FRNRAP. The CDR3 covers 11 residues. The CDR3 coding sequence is TGTGCTAGTGGTGGGGAGGAGACCCAGTACTTC. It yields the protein CASGGEETQYF.

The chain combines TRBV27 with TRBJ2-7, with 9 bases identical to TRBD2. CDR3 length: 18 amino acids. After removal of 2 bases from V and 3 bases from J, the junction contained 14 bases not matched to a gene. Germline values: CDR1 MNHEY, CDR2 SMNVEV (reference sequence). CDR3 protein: CASSLGPPLGLAFYEQYF. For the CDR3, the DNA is TGTGCCAGCAGTTTAGGCCCTCCCCTGGGACTAGCCTTCTACGAGCAGTACTTC.